This passage covers 19 T cell receptor beta chains from one sample sequenced in a study of blood T cell repertoires in COVID-19. Profiling relied on immunoSEQ multiplex PCR, and the TCRdb table lists in-frame clones only, not all of them. The data show roughly 75,000 clones, 70% to 85% seen once. What was sequenced was peripheral blood. These receptors came from a man between 65 and 85 years old with acute or convalescent COVID-19.

This clone was observed a few times. CDR3 amino acids: CATRSGLAGGPGELFF. In DNA, the CDR3 is TGTGCCACCAGAAGCGGACTAGCGGGAGGCCCCGGGGAGCTGTTTTTT. This rearrangement joins TRBV24-1 to TRBJ2-2; 14 nucleotides match TRBD2. This CDR3 region has 16 residues. Germline CDR1 KGHDR, CDR2 SFDVKD. The ends lost 7 bases at V and 6 bases at J; junction bases unmatched: 6.

J is TRBJ1-1 and V is TRBV29-1; weak D call: TRBD1 (6 bases). V was pared by 6 bases and J by 0 bases, with 8 bases between. The CDR3 spans 12 residues. Germline V gives CDR1 SQVTM, CDR2 ANQGSEA. The CDR3 sequence is CSVQGMNTEAFF. CDR3 sequence (DNA): TGCAGCGTCCAGGGGATGAACACTGAAGCTTTCTTT.

This clone appeared many times. The chain joins TRBV9 to TRBJ1-1; 8 nucleotides match TRBD1. Germline V gene sequence: CDR1 SGDLS, CDR2 YYNGEE. CDR3 size: 16 residues. Trimming at V came to 0 bases and at J to 5 bases, leaving 9 bases not matched to a gene. The CDR3 reads CASSVGGTGVGTEAFF. The CDR3 coding sequence is TGTGCCAGCAGCGTAGGCGGGACAGGCGTGGGTACTGAAGCTTTCTTT.

A word on this clone: The same CDR3 is also encoded by other DNA sequences in this sample. The genes are TRBV30 and TRBJ1-3; no firm D call. This CDR3 region has 13 residues. The germline V and J ends were trimmed by 0 bases and 4 bases, with 7 bases remaining between them. Germline V lookup: CDR1 GTSNPN, CDR2 SVGIG (reference sequence). The CDR3, as DNA: TGTGCCTGGAGTGTAGCCAGGGGAAACACCATATATTTT. This sequence encodes CAWSVARGNTIYF.

The sample holds a few counts of this clone. In DNA form, the CDR3 reads TGTGCCAGCAGCCGGCTAGCGGGAGGGGGTAATGAGCAGTTCTTC. This translates into CASSRLAGGGNEQFF. The gene calls are TRBV3-1 (or the pseudogene TRBV3-2) and TRBJ2-1, with 12 bases that match TRBD2. CDR3 length: 15 amino acids. Germline trimming cut 4 bases from V and 7 bases from J; bases unmatched to any gene: 5. Germline CDR1 LGHDT, CDR2 YNNKEL (reference sequence).

The V call is TRBV29-1, the J call TRBJ2-6; D is uncertain. CDR3 length equals 15 residues. Germline CDR1 SQVTM, CDR2 ANQGSEA. Trimming took off 3 bases at V and 0 bases at J, with 9 bases between the two ends. CDR3 coding DNA: TGCAGCGTTGATATTCCCAGCTCTGGGGCCAACGTCCTGACTTTC. It is translated as CSVDIPSSGANVLTF.

The chain combines TRBV25-1 with TRBJ1-2; 10 bases are a match to TRBD1. V lost 4 bases and J lost 6; bases outside the gene matches: 8. The CDR3 loop spans 15 amino acids. The V gene's germline CDR1 is MGHDK and CDR2 SYGVNS. The CDR3 sequence: CASSGTGTGDNGYTF. As DNA, the CDR3 is TGTGCCAGCAGTGGGACCGGGACAGGGGATAATGGCTACACCTTC.

This clone was counted a few times. This sequence joins TRBV10-3 and TRBJ2-1; TRBD1 agrees at 8 bases. CDR1 is ENHRY and CDR2 is SYGVKD in the germline V gene. There are 14 residues in the CDR3. J lost 6 bases, V lost 6 bases, and 7 bases had no gene match. Written as DNA, the CDR3 is TGTGCCATCAGGGGGACAGGAGGTCTCAATGAGCAGTTCTTC. This gives the protein CAIRGTGGLNEQFF.

This clone appeared many times. The rearrangement uses TRBV3-1 (or the pseudogene TRBV3-2) and TRBJ1-5; no clear D. The V end was cut by 5 bases, the J end by 7 bases, with 18 bases between. This CDR3 spans 15 amino acids. Germline lookup yields CDR1 LGHDT and CDR2 YNNKEL (reference sequence). The CDR3 protein is CASSSSSAGTQPQHF. The CDR3 nucleotides are TGTGCCAGCAGCTCATCCAGTGCAGGAACGCAGCCCCAGCATTTT.

V and J are TRBV4-2 and TRBJ2-1; a weak D match, TRBD2 (5 bases). Germline V gene data show CDR1 as LGHNA and CDR2 as YNFKEQ. Trimming stripped 2 bases from V and 0 bases from J, with 11 bases between. The CDR3 runs 16 residues. For the CDR3, the DNA is TGTGCCAGCAGCCAACCCGACTATAGCTCCTACAATGAGCAGTTCTTC. This codes for CASSQPDYSSYNEQFF.

This clone was counted a few times. The chain has TRBV6-1 and TRBJ1-4; D unresolved. With 2 bases removed from V and 8 bases from J, the gap between germline ends came to 6 bases. Germline loops: CDR1 MNHNS, CDR2 SASEGT. The CDR3 covers 12 residues. CDR3 amino acids: CASSEIREKLFF. CDR3 in DNA: TGTGCCAGCAGTGAAATTCGGGAAAAACTGTTTTTT.

The chain combines TRBV4-1 with TRBJ2-7; 11 nucleotides line up with TRBD1. CDR1 MGHRA and CDR2 YSYEKL come from the germline V gene. Trimming took 4 bases from V and 3 from J; bases not matched to a gene: 2. CDR3 length: 14 residues. The CDR3 region is CASSPGTGGYEQYF. DNA of the CDR3: TGCGCCAGCAGCCCCGGGACAGGGGGCTACGAGCAGTACTTC.

In this sample, this clone turned up a few times. V usage is TRBV28 and J usage is TRBJ1-2, with no clear D. The V gene's germline CDR1 is MDHEN and CDR2 SYDVKM. The CDR3 is 14 amino acids. The ends were cut back, 6 bases at V and 4 bases at J, with 15 bases in the middle. The CDR3 nucleotides are TGTGCCAGCAGCCTCCTCCCACGCGGCTATGGCTACACCTTC. Residues: CASSLLPRGYGYTF.

The rearrangement uses TRBV19 and TRBJ2-3; D perhaps matches TRBD1 (5 bases). The CDR3 has 15 residues. V lost 6 bases to trimming and J lost 2 bases, with 15 bases between them. Per the germline V gene, CDR1 is LNHDA and CDR2 is SQIVND (reference sequence). The CDR3 DNA reads as TGTGCCAGTAGCGCCAGACAGCTCAACACAGATACGCAGTATTTT. This codes for CASSARQLNTDTQYF.

The J gene is TRBJ1-2, the V gene TRBV6-5, with D perhaps TRBD1 (6 bases). V lost 2 bases and J 6 bases, leaving 16 bases between the germline ends. This CDR3 contains 15 residues. From germline, CDR1 is MNHEY and CDR2 SVGAGI. CDR3 loop: CASSYHDRFSDGYTF. The CDR3 DNA reads TGTGCCAGCAGTTACCACGACAGGTTCTCTGATGGCTACACCTTC.

The J gene is TRBJ2-7, the V gene TRBV6-6; 8 nucleotides agree with TRBD1. The CDR3 loop spans 15 amino acids. Germline CDR1 and CDR2: MNHNY and SVGAGI (reference sequence). V lost 2 bases to trimming and J lost 6 bases; unmatched junction nucleotides: 9. DNA of the CDR3: TGTGCCAGCAGTTACCCGTCTGACAGGGGAGCCGAGCAGTACTTC. Translation gives CASSYPSDRGAEQYF.

The J gene is TRBJ1-2, the V gene TRBV6-1, with TRBD1 identical over 8 bases. Germline V gene sequence: CDR1 MNHNS, CDR2 SASEGT. V was clipped by 3 bases and J by 3 bases; unmatched bases: 6. The CDR3 is made up of 15 amino acids. For the CDR3, the DNA is TGTGCCAGCAGTGAGCAGGGGGCCTTTGACTATGGCTACACCTTC. Encoded protein: CASSEQGAFDYGYTF.

This clone has ten or more counts. The chain uses TRBV28 and TRBJ1-1; D uncertain. CDR3 length equals 17 residues. CDR1 and CDR2 (germline): MDHEN, SYDVKM. Between the trimmed V and J ends, which lost 3 bases and 1 base, there was a span of 18 bases. The DNA for the CDR3 is TGTGCCAGCAGTTTGACTACCGGAGGGCCGGCGAACACTGAAGCTTTCTTT. Protein product: CASSLTTGGPANTEAFF.

The V call is TRBV5-1, the J call TRBJ1-1; TRBD1 agrees at 12 bases. V gave up 0 bases and J gave up 5 bases; unmatched junction bases: 8. The V gene's germline CDR1 is SGHRS and CDR2 YFSETQ. The CDR3 is 17 residues long. The CDR3 region is CASSLEGTGGFGTEAFF. DNA for the CDR3: TGCGCCAGCAGCTTGGAGGGGACAGGGGGCTTTGGGACTGAAGCTTTCTTT. The full variable domain, with the rest looked up from reference TRBV5-1 and TRBJ1-1, is KAGVTQTPRYLIKTRGQQVTLSCSPISGHRSVSWYQQTPGQGLQFLFEYFSETQRNKGNFPGRFSGRQFSNSRSEMNVSTLELGDSALYLCASSLEGTGGFGTEAFFGQGTRLTVV.